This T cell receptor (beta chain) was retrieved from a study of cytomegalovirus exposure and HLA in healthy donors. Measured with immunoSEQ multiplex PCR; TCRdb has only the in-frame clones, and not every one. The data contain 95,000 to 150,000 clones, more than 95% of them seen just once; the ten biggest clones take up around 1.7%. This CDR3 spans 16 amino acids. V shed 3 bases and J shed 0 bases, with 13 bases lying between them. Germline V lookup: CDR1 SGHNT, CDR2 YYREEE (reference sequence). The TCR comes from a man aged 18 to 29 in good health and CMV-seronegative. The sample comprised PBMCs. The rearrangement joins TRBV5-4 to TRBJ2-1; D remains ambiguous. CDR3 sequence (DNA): TGTGCCAGCAGCTCGCACGACAAAGGCTCCTACAATGAGCAGTTCTTC. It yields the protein CASSSHDKGSYNEQFF.